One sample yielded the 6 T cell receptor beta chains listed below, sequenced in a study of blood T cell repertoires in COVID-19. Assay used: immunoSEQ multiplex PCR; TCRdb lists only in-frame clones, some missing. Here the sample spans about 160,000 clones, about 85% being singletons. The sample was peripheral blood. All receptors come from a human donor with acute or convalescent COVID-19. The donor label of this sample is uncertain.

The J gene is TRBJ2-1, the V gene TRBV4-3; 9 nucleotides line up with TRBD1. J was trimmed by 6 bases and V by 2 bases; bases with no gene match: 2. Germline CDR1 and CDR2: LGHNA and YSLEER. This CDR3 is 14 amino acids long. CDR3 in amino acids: CASSQLTGGNEQFF. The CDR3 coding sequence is TGCGCCAGCAGCCAACTGACAGGGGGCAATGAGCAGTTCTTC.

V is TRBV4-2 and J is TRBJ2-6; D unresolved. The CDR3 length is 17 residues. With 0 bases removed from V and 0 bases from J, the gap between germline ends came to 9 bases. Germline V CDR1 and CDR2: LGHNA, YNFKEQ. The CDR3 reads CASSQDYTPSGANVLTF. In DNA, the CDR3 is TGTGCCAGCAGCCAAGATTACACGCCCTCTGGGGCCAACGTCCTGACTTTC.

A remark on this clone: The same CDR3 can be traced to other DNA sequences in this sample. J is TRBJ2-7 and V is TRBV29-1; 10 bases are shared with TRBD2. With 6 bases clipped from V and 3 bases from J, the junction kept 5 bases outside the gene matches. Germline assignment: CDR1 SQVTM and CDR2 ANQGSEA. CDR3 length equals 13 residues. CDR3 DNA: TGCAGCGTCGCCCGGACTAGCGGCTACGAGCAGTACTTC. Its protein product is CSVARTSGYEQYF.

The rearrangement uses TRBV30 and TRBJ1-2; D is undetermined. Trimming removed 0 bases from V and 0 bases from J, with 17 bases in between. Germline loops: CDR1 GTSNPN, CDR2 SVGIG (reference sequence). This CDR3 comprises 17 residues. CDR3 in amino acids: CAWSVYGLAAANYGYTF. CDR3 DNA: TGTGCCTGGAGTGTATATGGCCTGGCGGCAGCTAACTATGGCTACACCTTC.

The CDR3 coding sequence is TGTGCCAGCAGCCCCGACAGGGACTATGGCTACACCTTC. Amino acid sequence: CASSPDRDYGYTF. The V and J genes are TRBV14 and TRBJ1-2; 7 bases fit TRBD1. Germline-derived CDR1 and CDR2 are SGHDN and FVKESK. The CDR3 loop spans 13 amino acids. Trimming at V came to 4 bases and at J to 3 bases, leaving 2 bases not matched to a gene.

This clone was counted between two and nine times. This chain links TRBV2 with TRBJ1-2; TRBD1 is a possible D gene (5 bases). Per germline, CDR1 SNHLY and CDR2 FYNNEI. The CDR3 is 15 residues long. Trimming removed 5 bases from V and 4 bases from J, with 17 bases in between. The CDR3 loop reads CASSIILQAPYGYTF. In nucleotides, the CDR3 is TGTGCCAGCAGTATCATTCTACAGGCCCCCTATGGCTACACCTTC.